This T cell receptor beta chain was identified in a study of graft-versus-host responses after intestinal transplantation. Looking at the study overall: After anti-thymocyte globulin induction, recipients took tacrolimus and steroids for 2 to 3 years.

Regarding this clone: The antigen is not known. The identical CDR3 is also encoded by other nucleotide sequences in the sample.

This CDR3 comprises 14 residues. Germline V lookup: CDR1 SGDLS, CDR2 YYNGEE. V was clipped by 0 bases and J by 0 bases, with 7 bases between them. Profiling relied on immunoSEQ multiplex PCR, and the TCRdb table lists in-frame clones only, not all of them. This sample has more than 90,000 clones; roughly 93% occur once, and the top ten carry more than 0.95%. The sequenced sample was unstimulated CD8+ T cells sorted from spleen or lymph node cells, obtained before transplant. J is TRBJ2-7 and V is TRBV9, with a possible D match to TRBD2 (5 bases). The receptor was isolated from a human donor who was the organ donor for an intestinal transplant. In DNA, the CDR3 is TGTGCCAGCAGCGTAGGAGCGGACTCCTACGAGCAGTACTTC. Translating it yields CASSVGADSYEQYF.